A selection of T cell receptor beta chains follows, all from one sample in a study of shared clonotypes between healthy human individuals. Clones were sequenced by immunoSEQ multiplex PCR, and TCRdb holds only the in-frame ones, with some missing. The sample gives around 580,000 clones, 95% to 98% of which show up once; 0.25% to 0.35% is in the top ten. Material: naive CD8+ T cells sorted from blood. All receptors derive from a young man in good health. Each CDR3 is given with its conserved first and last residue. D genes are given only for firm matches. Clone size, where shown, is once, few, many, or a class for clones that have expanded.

CDR3aa: CASSDLTADEQFF; CDR3nt: TGCGCCAGCAGTGATCTAACAGCAGATGAGCAGTTCTTC; d_gene: -; abundance: once; j_gene: TRBJ2-1; v_gene: TRBV10-1
CDR3aa: CASSVAQDGELFF; CDR3nt: TGTGCCAGCAGCGTAGCTCAGGACGGGGAGCTGTTTTTT; d_gene: -; abundance: -; j_gene: TRBJ2-2; v_gene: TRBV9
CDR3aa: CASSPPGGSGNFNEQFF; CDR3nt: TGTGCCAGCAGCCCGCCTGGGGGTAGCGGGAATTTCAATGAGCAGTTCTTC; d_gene: TRBD2; abundance: once; j_gene: TRBJ2-1; v_gene: TRBV7-3
CDR3aa: CASSLHPNTGELFF; CDR3nt: TGTGCCAGCAGCTTACACCCGAACACCGGGGAGCTGTTTTTT; d_gene: -; abundance: -; j_gene: TRBJ2-2; v_gene: TRBV7-8
CDR3aa: CASSYPTSGSFNEQYF; CDR3nt: TGCGCCAGCAGCTACCCCACTAGCGGGAGTTTCAACGAGCAGTACTTC; d_gene: TRBD2; abundance: -; j_gene: TRBJ2-7; v_gene: TRBV5-1
CDR3aa: CASSLGDRGTYEQYF; CDR3nt: TGTGCCAGCAGCTTAGGGGACAGGGGTACCTACGAGCAGTACTTC; d_gene: TRBD1; abundance: -; j_gene: TRBJ2-7; v_gene: TRBV7-9
CDR3aa: CASSHPTGVAGELFF; CDR3nt: TGTGCCAGCAGTCATCCGACAGGGGTGGCCGGGGAGCTGTTTTTT; d_gene: TRBD1; abundance: -; j_gene: TRBJ2-2; v_gene: TRBV6-5
CDR3aa: CASSSRGYTEAFF; CDR3nt: TGTGCCAGCAGTTCCAGGGGGTACACTGAAGCTTTCTTT; d_gene: TRBD1; abundance: -; j_gene: TRBJ1-1; v_gene: TRBV28
CDR3aa: CSVEGAGEGYEQYF; CDR3nt: TGCAGCGTTGAAGGGGCCGGGGAAGGCTACGAGCAGTACTTC; d_gene: -; abundance: once; j_gene: TRBJ2-7; v_gene: TRBV29-1
CDR3aa: CASSDTGVEAYSNQPQHF; CDR3nt: TGTGCCAGCTCGGACACAGGGGTGGAGGCCTATAGCAATCAGCCCCAGCATTTT; d_gene: TRBD1; abundance: -; j_gene: TRBJ1-5; v_gene: TRBV18
CDR3aa: CASSPRTDTNTEAFF; CDR3nt: TGTGCCAGCAGCCCCAGAACGGATACGAACACTGAAGCTTTCTTT; d_gene: -; abundance: -; j_gene: TRBJ1-1; v_gene: TRBV7-9
CDR3aa: CASSLLANYGYTF; CDR3nt: TGTGCCAGCAGTTTACTGGCCAACTATGGCTACACCTTC; d_gene: -; abundance: -; j_gene: TRBJ1-2; v_gene: TRBV27
CDR3aa: CASSWVAASTDTQYF; CDR3nt: TGTGCCAGCAGTTGGGTGGCGGCTAGCACAGATACGCAGTATTTT; d_gene: -; abundance: -; j_gene: TRBJ2-3; v_gene: TRBV27
CDR3aa: CASSLWGNSYNEQFF; CDR3nt: TGTGCCAGCAGTTTGTGGGGTAACTCCTACAATGAGCAGTTCTTC; d_gene: -; abundance: -; j_gene: TRBJ2-1; v_gene: TRBV27
CDR3aa: CASSWTGGDGYTF; CDR3nt: TGCGCCAGCAGCTGGACAGGGGGCGACGGCTACACCTTC; d_gene: TRBD1; abundance: once; j_gene: TRBJ1-2; v_gene: TRBV5-1
CDR3aa: CASSDGGYQPQHF; CDR3nt: TGTGCCAGCAGTGATGGGGGCTATCAGCCCCAGCATTTT; d_gene: -; abundance: -; j_gene: TRBJ1-5; v_gene: TRBV25-1
CDR3aa: CASSQGEGVAYNEQFF; CDR3nt: TGCGCCAGCAGCCAAGGGGAGGGAGTGGCCTACAATGAGCAGTTCTTC; d_gene: TRBD2; abundance: -; j_gene: TRBJ2-1; v_gene: TRBV4-3
CDR3aa: CASIQRGEQFF; CDR3nt: TGTGCCAGCATTCAGCGAGGCGAGCAGTTCTTC; d_gene: -; abundance: -; j_gene: TRBJ2-1; v_gene: TRBV27
CDR3aa: CASKPPGRADSDNQPQHF; CDR3nt: TGTGCCAGCAAGCCGCCGGGCAGGGCTGATTCGGACAATCAGCCCCAGCATTTT; d_gene: -; abundance: -; j_gene: TRBJ1-5; v_gene: TRBV25-1
CDR3aa: CASSFGWSQPQHF; CDR3nt: TGTGCCAGCAGTTTTGGGTGGAGTCAGCCCCAGCATTTT; d_gene: -; abundance: once; j_gene: TRBJ1-5; v_gene: TRBV6-6
CDR3aa: CASSDSGVGQPQHF; CDR3nt: TGTGCCAGCAGTGACTCAGGGGTGGGCCAGCCCCAGCATTTT; d_gene: -; abundance: -; j_gene: TRBJ1-5; v_gene: TRBV6-1
CDR3aa: CASSLDYRYSNQPQHF; CDR3nt: TGTGCCAGCAGCTTAGATTACAGGTATAGCAATCAGCCCCAGCATTTT; d_gene: -; abundance: once; j_gene: TRBJ1-5; v_gene: TRBV11-2
CDR3aa: CASSNFLGLYQETQYF; CDR3nt: TGTGCCAGCAGCAACTTTCTAGGACTATACCAAGAGACCCAGTACTTC; d_gene: -; abundance: -; j_gene: TRBJ2-5; v_gene: TRBV7-9
CDR3aa: CASSSPSGTSVNEQFF; CDR3nt: TGTGCCAGCAGCTCTCCCTCCGGGACTAGCGTGAATGAGCAGTTCTTC; d_gene: TRBD2; abundance: -; j_gene: TRBJ2-1; v_gene: TRBV7-9
CDR3aa: CASTRELGYYEQYF; CDR3nt: TGTGCCAGCACAAGGGAGCTCGGCTACTACGAGCAGTACTTC; d_gene: -; abundance: -; j_gene: TRBJ2-7; v_gene: TRBV19
CDR3aa: CASSYTGVGPQETQYF; CDR3nt: TGTGCCAGCAGTTACACCGGGGTGGGGCCCCAAGAGACCCAGTACTTC; d_gene: -; abundance: once; j_gene: TRBJ2-5; v_gene: TRBV6-6
CDR3aa: CASSGSSYEQYF; CDR3nt: TGCGCCAGCAGCGGGAGCTCCTACGAGCAGTACTTC; d_gene: -; abundance: -; j_gene: TRBJ2-7; v_gene: TRBV5-1
CDR3aa: CASSNSGTDYEQYF; CDR3nt: TGTGCCAGCAGCAATTCCGGGACAGATTACGAGCAGTACTTC; d_gene: TRBD1; abundance: -; j_gene: TRBJ2-7; v_gene: TRBV5-4
CDR3aa: CASSPSSSGPQHF; CDR3nt: TGTGCCAGCAGCCCTAGTTCCTCTGGGCCCCAGCATTTT; d_gene: -; abundance: -; j_gene: TRBJ1-5; v_gene: TRBV7-9
CDR3aa: CASSQRAQNSYGYTF; CDR3nt: TGTGCCAGCAGCCAAAGGGCACAGAACTCCTATGGCTACACCTTC; d_gene: -; abundance: -; j_gene: TRBJ1-2; v_gene: TRBV27
CDR3aa: CASRAGGGQPQHF; CDR3nt: TGTGCCAGCAGAGCAGGGGGCGGCCAGCCCCAGCATTTT; d_gene: TRBD1; abundance: -; j_gene: TRBJ1-5; v_gene: TRBV7-9
CDR3aa: CASSHGARGINTGELFF; CDR3nt: TGTGCCAGCAGCCATGGGGCGAGGGGCATCAACACCGGGGAGCTGTTTTTT; d_gene: -; abundance: -; j_gene: TRBJ2-2; v_gene: TRBV11-3
CDR3aa: CASRTGYSNQPQHF; CDR3nt: TGTGCCAGCAGAACAGGCTATAGCAATCAGCCCCAGCATTTT; d_gene: -; abundance: -; j_gene: TRBJ1-5; v_gene: TRBV27
CDR3aa: CASSRDSSSYNEQFF; CDR3nt: TGCGCCAGCAGCCGGGACAGTTCCTCCTACAATGAGCAGTTCTTC; d_gene: TRBD1; abundance: -; j_gene: TRBJ2-1; v_gene: TRBV10-2
CDR3aa: CASSLMPGATDTQYF; CDR3nt: TGTGCCAGCAGTTTAATGCCGGGGGCCACAGATACGCAGTATTTT; d_gene: -; abundance: -; j_gene: TRBJ2-3; v_gene: TRBV28
CDR3aa: CASSPGPTNQPQHF; CDR3nt: TGTGCCAGCTCACCCGGTCCGACCAATCAGCCCCAGCATTTT; d_gene: -; abundance: -; j_gene: TRBJ1-5; v_gene: TRBV18
CDR3aa: CASSSSVSGRTNEQFF; CDR3nt: TGCGCCAGCAGCTCATCCGTCAGCGGGAGGACCAATGAGCAGTTCTTC; d_gene: TRBD2; abundance: -; j_gene: TRBJ2-1; v_gene: TRBV5-1
CDR3aa: CASSLGQGHQPQHF; CDR3nt: TGTGCCAGCAGCCTCGGGCAGGGACATCAGCCCCAGCATTTT; d_gene: -; abundance: few; j_gene: TRBJ1-5; v_gene: TRBV28
CDR3aa: CASSETTSGRSYEQYF; CDR3nt: TGTGCCAGCAGTGAGACGACTAGCGGGAGGAGCTACGAGCAGTACTTC; d_gene: TRBD2; abundance: -; j_gene: TRBJ2-7; v_gene: TRBV2
CDR3aa: CASSEAPGYYEQYF; CDR3nt: TGTGCCAGCAGTGAAGCGCCAGGGTACTACGAGCAGTACTTC; d_gene: -; abundance: -; j_gene: TRBJ2-7; v_gene: TRBV6-1